This T cell receptor (beta chain) appears in the sequencing data of a study of human T cells and chemical hapten exposure. This clonotype was counted only a few times. Its antigen is currently unknown. Via MiXCR, TCRdb re-called the RACE reads, giving one row per CDR3 protein. The table records 150,000 to 200,000 distinct CDR3 sequences, 24% of them present only once. Time point of the sample: patch test 3, about 24 weeks after DPC sensitization. Documented treatment: therapeutic diphenylcyclopropenone sensitization with weekly scalp DPC. The study, taken as a whole, reports: Counts of TCRs above 1 in 1000 frequency stayed unchanged with DPC sensitization.

The sequence derives from a woman between 40 and 55 years old with alopecia areata. Some clones in this sample may be carry-over from other donors' samples. Sequenced material: whole blood, taken in connection with sensitization to the hapten diphenylcyclopropenone (DPC).

CDR3 residues: CASSPSSTSSTDTQYF. In nucleotides, the CDR3 is TGTGCCAGCAGCCCCTCTAGCACATCTAGCACAGATACGCAGTATTTT. This chain joins TRBV13 and TRBJ2-3; perhaps TRBD2 as D (5 bases). The CDR3 covers 16 residues. Trimming cost V 5 bases and J 0 bases, with 15 bases left between them. Looked up from germline, CDR1 is PRHDT and CDR2 is FYEKMQ (reference sequence).